This T cell receptor (beta chain) was sequenced during a study of graft-versus-host responses after intestinal transplantation listed by TCRdb under 2021. Background on the whole study: The transplants that recipients received were multivisceral, liver-intestinal, or isolated intestinal. Rather than being sequenced by the commercial service, samples from a few later patients were sequenced in-house on an Illumina MiSeq and processed with MiXCR. A peak of at least 4% donor T cells among recipient peripheral blood mononuclear cells was the definition used for donor T cell macrochimerism. Anti-thymocyte globulin induction was given to all recipients, followed by maintenance tacrolimus and steroids for approximately three years. After intestinal transplantation, graft-versus-host and host-versus-graft alloreactive T cell clones in the graft, circulation and bone marrow were tracked using bulk TCR-beta CDR3 sequencing. The cohort enrolled some 25 intestinal transplant recipients including one retransplant, and 3 patients lacking pretransplant specimens were excluded. To identify alloreactive clones, pre-transplant mixed lymphocyte reaction products were sequenced and compared with unstimulated pre-transplant donor and recipient T cells.

V gives up 2 bases and J gives up 3 bases, and the segment between their germline ends measures 5 bases. CDR1 DFQATT and CDR2 SNEGSKA were looked up in the germline V gene (reference sequence). The CDR3, cysteine through phenylalanine, is 11 amino acids long. Solely the CDR3 DNA is kept, with 33 bases framed from the first base. The sample's time point, from its label and the paper: cells obtained before transplantation from donor or recipient. CD3+CD4+ and CD3+CD8+ populations were FACS-sorted from unstimulated pre-transplant donor and recipient cells taken from spleen or lymph nodes. Worth noting for this clone: Its antigen is still unknown. Nothing much larger sits one base from this clone, and base qualities are not available.

Library preparation was by the immunoSEQ multiplex PCR assay. For most patients, genomic DNA was isolated with the Qiagen DNeasy Blood and Tissue Kit and shipped frozen to Adaptive Biotechnologies for TCR sequencing. For most patients, genomic DNA was subjected to high-throughput TCR-beta CDR3 sequencing by Adaptive Biotechnologies. Concerning the study's data processing: TCR sequencing data were retrieved from Adaptive's ImmunoSEQ software for some 19 patients, whereas a few other patients were processed with MiXCR and VDJtools. To correct CD4 versus CD8 sorting errors, sequences present in both subsets at a frequency ratio below 5:1 were removed. CDR3 nucleotide sequences shared by donor and recipient were removed because the origin of these sequences could not be assigned. Alloreactive clones required at least 2-fold expansion over unstimulated cells and minimum CFSE-low frequency of 0.002% (template counts) or 0.001% (read counts). Clones were considered mappable if detected in sequenced pre-transplant spleen, lymph node, or MLR CFSE-low populations of the donor or recipient. The cumulative frequency of alloreactive clones was calculated as a percentage of all sequences, weighted by copy number. TCRdb provides this immuneACCESS table in a form limited to in-frame rearrangements. Some clones are lacking; in checked studies, under half of them reflect an unresolved V gene, and why the rest are absent is not known. V and J calls and clone size are those listed in that table; D and trimming were worked out from the DNA. The sample has 80,000 to 100,000 clones on record, about nine tenths of them singletons. Clones ranked in the top ten supply roughly 0.2% of the sample.

Findings and caveats that apply to the study as a whole: In the allografts of patients with donor T cell macrochimerism, GvH to HvG T cell clonal ratios were high. GvH clones were found in recipient bone marrow, and some of the GvH clones appeared earlier in ileal mucosa or blood, which is consistent with an intestinal mucosal origin. The conclusions were limited by the relatively low number and heterogeneity of the intestinal transplant patients. Early after transplant, peak levels of circulating GvH clones were found to be associated with declines in HvG clones.

The TCR originated in a human donor who was the organ donor for an intestinal transplant. Specimen: unstimulated CD4+ T cells sorted from spleen or lymph node cells, collected before transplant. The chain employs TRBV20-1 and TRBJ2-7, with no confidently assigned D gene. The DNA is as follows: TGCAGTGCTAGATTACTCTACGAGCAGTACTTC. The encoded protein is CSARLLYEQYF.